This T cell receptor beta chain emerged from a study of graft-versus-host responses after intestinal transplantation. Study background: Recipients received multivisceral, liver-intestinal, or isolated intestinal transplants.

Note on this clone: What it recognizes is unknown.

V shed 4 bases and J shed 3 bases, with 8 bases lying between them. This CDR3 has 12 residues. Germline loops: CDR1 SGDLS, CDR2 YYNGEE. Points from the study as a whole: Circulating GvH clone levels at their peak were associated with HvG declines (early post-transplant).

Method: immunoSEQ multiplex PCR; TCRdb's copy keeps in-frame clones and lacks some. The sample includes 98,000 or so clones, approximately 84% of them seen just once. The input for sequencing was unstimulated CD4+ T cells sorted from spleen or lymph node cells, taken before intestinal transplant. The receptor comes from a human donor who received an intestinal transplant. The rearrangement links TRBV9 to TRBJ2-7; D is unresolved. The CDR3 DNA follows: TGTGCCAGCAGCTCGGATCTCTACGAGCAGTACTTC. The encoded protein is CASSSDLYEQYF.